The 25 T cell receptor beta chains in this list originate from one sample, sequenced in a study of blood T cell repertoires in COVID-19. Assay: immunoSEQ multiplex PCR; the TCRdb copy retains only in-frame clones and omits some. The repertoire has about 300,000 clones, around 84% of them found once; the top ten carry over 1%. Sequencing was performed on peripheral blood. These receptors were collected from a man in his 70s with acute or convalescent COVID-19.

The chain has TRBV7-2 and TRBJ2-7; 7 nucleotides line up with TRBD2. This CDR3 is 13 amino acids long. J gave up 4 bases and V 1 base, and 1 base lay outside the gene matches. Germline values: CDR1 SGHTA, CDR2 FQGNSA. CDR3 amino acids: CASSLVAGYEQYF. The CDR3 DNA sequence: TGTGCCAGCAGCTTAGTAGCGGGTTACGAGCAGTACTTC.

This chain uses TRBV6-5 with TRBJ1-1, with a tentative D call TRBD1 (5 bases). V shed 7 bases and J shed 0 bases, with 12 bases lying between them. CDR1 and CDR2 (germline): MNHEY, SVGAGI. The CDR3 extends over 14 amino acids. The CDR3, as DNA: TGTGCCAGCAAGGACGGACATATGAACACTGAAGCTTTCTTT. This gives the protein CASKDGHMNTEAFF.

This chain connects TRBV6-2 or TRBV6-3 to TRBJ1-4, with 7 bases matching TRBD1. Germline CDR1 and CDR2: MNHEY and SVGEGT. CDR3 length: 17 residues. V gave up 2 bases and J gave up 2 bases; unmatched junction bases: 8. This CDR3 is CASSYHPDRATNEKLFF. The DNA of the CDR3 is TGTGCCAGCAGTTACCACCCCGACAGGGCCACTAATGAAAAACTGTTTTTT.

V is TRBV4-2 and J is TRBJ1-4, with 7 bases lining up with TRBD1. V trimming: 6 bases; J trimming: 8 bases; junction bases outside the gene matches: 12. CDR1 and CDR2 from the germline V gene are LGHNA and YNFKEQ. The CDR3 is made up of 15 amino acids. DNA of the CDR3: TGTGCCAGCAGTGGGGACGGGACAGCTAGCGAAAAACTGTTTTTT. Residues: CASSGDGTASEKLFF.

The chain has TRBV30 and TRBJ1-2; 7 bases map to TRBD1. The V and J ends lost 2 bases and 7 bases, in that order; junction bases with no gene match: 16. The CDR3 consists of 16 residues. Germline V gives CDR1 GTSNPN, CDR2 SVGIG (reference sequence). CDR3 in amino acids: CAWSRTGTVISRGYTF. The DNA for the CDR3 is TGTGCCTGGAGTAGGACAGGAACTGTAATATCGCGTGGCTACACCTTC.

The chain couples TRBV5-4 to TRBJ2-3; 11 positions agree with TRBD2. J was trimmed by 4 bases and V by 4 bases; bases with no gene match: 8. From germline, CDR1 is SGHNT and CDR2 YYREEE (reference sequence). The CDR3 contains 16 residues. CDR3 DNA sequence: TGTGCCAGCAGCCGCCGGACTAGCGGGCCCTCAGATACGCAGTATTTT. Amino acids: CASSRRTSGPSDTQYF.

The rearrangement joins TRBV4-1 to TRBJ2-5; 7 bases agree with TRBD2. This CDR3 is 16 amino acids long. Germline assignment: CDR1 MGHRA and CDR2 YSYEKL. V was pared by 0 bases and J by 2 bases, with 6 bases of the junction left unmatched. CDR3 nucleotides: TGCGCCAGCAGCCAAGATTGGATGGGGGGGCAAGAGACCCAGTACTTC. Translation: CASSQDWMGGQETQYF.

This chain links TRBV6-5 with TRBJ2-2, with D uncertain. This CDR3 region has 13 residues. Trimming pared 4 bases from V and 3 bases from J, leaving 6 bases between. Germline V gene lookup returns CDR1 MNHEY and CDR2 SVGAGI. CDR3 loop: CASSWRDTGELFF. The DNA of the CDR3 is TGTGCCAGCAGTTGGAGAGACACCGGGGAGCTGTTTTTT.

The rearrangement joins TRBV5-6 to TRBJ2-1; TRBD1 might be the D (5 bases). The CDR3 extends over 15 amino acids. V gave up 4 bases and J gave up 5 bases, with 16 bases separating them. Per germline, CDR1 SGHDT and CDR2 YYEEEE. This CDR3 reads CASSQPITGHNEQFF. The CDR3 nucleotides read TGTGCCAGCAGCCAACCTATAACAGGCCACAATGAGCAGTTCTTC.

The chain has TRBV19 and TRBJ2-1, with 15 bases fitting TRBD2. Looked up from germline, CDR1 is LNHDA and CDR2 is SQIVND (reference sequence). The CDR3 loop spans 17 amino acids. J gave up 4 bases and V 8 bases, and 9 bases lay outside the gene matches. The CDR3 loop is CASQGTSGRSGYNEQFF. CDR3 nucleotides: TGTGCCAGTCAAGGGACTAGCGGGAGGTCGGGATACAATGAGCAGTTCTTC.

This clone has a single count. The V and J genes are TRBV28 and TRBJ2-4; D possibly corresponds to TRBD2 (5 bases). Trimming took 7 bases from V and 6 from J, leaving 16 bases between them. The CDR3 is 14 amino acids. Looked up from germline, CDR1 is MDHEN and CDR2 is SYDVKM. The CDR3 is CASNSGFGPNIQYF. The CDR3 DNA sequence: TGTGCCAGCAATTCGGGGTTTGGGCCAAACATTCAGTACTTC. Drawing the rest from reference TRBV28 and TRBJ2-4, the complete variable domain is DVKVTQSSRYLVKRTGEKVFLECVQDMDHENMFWYRQDPGLGLRLIYFSYDVKMKEKGDIPEGYSVSREKKERFSLILESASTNQTSMYLCASNSGFGPNIQYFGAGTRLSVL.

The chain joins TRBV20-1 to TRBJ2-7, with D possibly being TRBD1 (5 bases). The CDR3 consists of 9 residues. Germline values: CDR1 DFQATT, CDR2 SNEGSKA (reference sequence). The V and J ends lost 6 bases and 7 bases respectively, with 7 bases between them. CDR3 sequence (DNA): TGCAGTGCCACAGGAGAGCAGTACTTC. Protein product: CSATGEQYF.

The count of this clone is one. The rearrangement uses TRBV5-4 and TRBJ2-7, with D tentatively TRBD2 (7 bases). Trimming took off 5 bases at V and 2 bases at J, with 20 bases between the two ends. This CDR3 is built from 16 residues. Germline assignment: CDR1 SGHNT and CDR2 YYREEE (reference sequence). CDR3 sequence: CASSRLWRGTTYEQYF. CDR3 in DNA: TGTGCCAGCAGTCGTTTATGGAGGGGGACTACCTACGAGCAGTACTTC. Full variable domain (missing parts from reference TRBV5-4 and TRBJ2-7): ETGVTQSPTHLIKTRGQQVTLRCSSQSGHNTVSWYQQALGQGPQFIFQYYREEENGRGNFPPRFSGLQFPNYSSELNVNALELDDSALYLCASSRLWRGTTYEQYFGPGTRLTVT.

The chain uses TRBV2 and TRBJ2-3; TRBD1 matches 10 bases. The V and J ends lost 6 bases and 4 bases, in that order; junction bases with no gene match: 7. The CDR3 covers 15 residues. Germline CDR1 and CDR2: SNHLY and FYNNEI. The CDR3 DNA is TGTGCCAGCAGCCTGAGACAGGGGGCAGCAGATACGCAGTATTTT. It yields the protein CASSLRQGAADTQYF.

V is TRBV6-5 and J is TRBJ1-4, with D perhaps matching TRBD1 (5 bases). V was shortened by 5 bases and J by 7 bases, with 17 bases between the two germline ends. Germline loops: CDR1 MNHEY, CDR2 SVGAGI. This CDR3 is built from 15 residues. In DNA, the CDR3 is TGTGCCAGCAGTCCTCGACCAACGGGGGGTGAAAAACTGTTTTTT. Residues: CASSPRPTGGEKLFF.

V and J are TRBV7-9 and TRBJ1-6; the match to TRBD1 covers 7 bases. Germline CDR1 SEHNR, CDR2 FQNEAQ (reference sequence). The CDR3 contains 14 residues. Trimming removed 2 bases from V and 10 bases from J; junction bases left unmatched: 5. The CDR3 region has the DNA TGTGCCAGCAGCTTATCAGGGGGTGAATCACCCCTCCACTTT. It yields the protein CASSLSGGESPLHF.

The chain has TRBV2 and TRBJ2-3, with TRBD1 identical over 7 bases. The CDR3 runs 13 residues. CDR1 and CDR2 from the germline V gene are SNHLY and FYNNEI. With 10 bases clipped from V and 5 bases from J, the junction kept 9 bases outside the gene matches. The CDR3: CATELQGIDTQYF. Here the CDR3 DNA reads TGTGCCACCGAATTACAGGGGATAGATACGCAGTATTTT.

V and J are TRBV18 and TRBJ2-5; 7 bases are a match to TRBD1. The germline gives CDR1 KGHSH, CDR2 LQKENI. The V segment lost 5 bases and the J segment 2 bases; nucleotides outside the gene matches: 5. The CDR3 contains 14 residues. DNA of the CDR3: TGTGCCAGCTCAGGACCGACAGGGCAAGAGACCCAGTACTTC. Residues: CASSGPTGQETQYF.

This chain joins TRBV11-3 and TRBJ2-3; no reliable D call. This CDR3 is 14 amino acids long. V lost 6 bases and J lost 2, with 12 bases in between. From germline, CDR1 is SGHNT and CDR2 YENEEA. CDR3 DNA sequence: TGTGCCAGCAGTGGGTCGAGGAACACAGATACGCAGTATTTT. Translation: CASSGSRNTDTQYF.

This chain joins TRBV11-2 and TRBJ2-2; D is unclear. Germline CDR1 SGHAT, CDR2 FQNNGV. V lost 0 bases and J 1 base, leaving 6 bases between the germline ends. This CDR3 is 15 amino acids long. In DNA, the CDR3 is TGTGCCAGCAGCTTAGATGGTAGGAACACCGGGGAGCTGTTTTTT. Encoded protein: CASSLDGRNTGELFF. Supplemented by reference TRBV11-2 and TRBJ2-2, the full variable domain reads EAGVAQSPRYKIIEKRQSVAFWCNPISGHATLYWYQQILGQGPKLLIQFQNNGVVDDSQLPKDRFSAERLKGVDSTLKIQPAKLEDSAVYLCASSLDGRNTGELFFGEGSRLTVL.

The chain recombines TRBV28 with TRBJ1-2, with TRBD1 matching over 9 bases. CDR1 and CDR2 from the germline V gene are MDHEN and SYDVKM. There are 15 residues in the CDR3. V shed 6 bases and J 4 bases; nucleotides not matched to a gene: 9. CDR3 bases: TGTGCCAGCAGGGCTGGGGACAGGGAAATCTATGGCTACACCTTC. Residues: CASRAGDREIYGYTF.

The chain recombines TRBV5-4 with TRBJ1-6, with a possible D match to TRBD1 (5 bases). The CDR3 length is 14 residues. Per germline, CDR1 SGHNT and CDR2 YYREEE (reference sequence). V was trimmed by 4 bases and J by 8 bases, leaving 13 bases between them. The CDR3 is CASSPGGDYSPLHF. For the CDR3, the DNA is TGTGCCAGCAGCCCCGGAGGGGATTATTCACCCCTCCACTTT. The full variable domain, in which reference TRBV5-4 and TRBJ1-6 provide the parts outside the CDR3, is ETGVTQSPTHLIKTRGQQVTLRCSSQSGHNTVSWYQQALGQGPQFIFQYYREEENGRGNFPPRFSGLQFPNYSSELNVNALELDDSALYLCASSPGGDYSPLHFGNGTRLTVT.

This rearrangement joins TRBV28 to TRBJ2-1; 9 bases match TRBD2. The V segment lost 2 bases and the J segment 6 bases; nucleotides outside the gene matches: 8. The CDR3 covers 16 residues. Germline CDR1 is MDHEN and CDR2 is SYDVKM. CDR3 residues: CASSLAGTSYGNEQFF. The CDR3 region has the DNA TGTGCCAGCAGTTTAGCCGGGACTAGCTATGGCAATGAGCAGTTCTTC.

The V gene is TRBV24-1, the J gene TRBJ1-4; 7 bases map to TRBD1. Germline V gene lookup returns CDR1 KGHDR and CDR2 SFDVKD. CDR3 length: 15 amino acids. Losses at the gene ends were 5 bases for V and 3 bases for J; bases not matched to a gene: 5. The CDR3 protein is CATSGTGEANEKLFF. As DNA, the CDR3 is TGTGCCACCAGTGGCACAGGGGAGGCTAATGAAAAACTGTTTTTT.

This rearrangement joins TRBV7-9 to TRBJ2-3, with D hard to call. This CDR3 spans 14 amino acids. V lost 5 bases and J 3 bases, leaving 12 bases between the germline ends. Germline V gives CDR1 SEHNR, CDR2 FQNEAQ (reference sequence). The CDR3 region has the DNA TGTGCCAGCAGCCAAAAGCTCTCTACAGATACGCAGTATTTT. Translation gives CASSQKLSTDTQYF. Full variable domain (outside the CDR3, taken from reference TRBV7-9 and TRBJ2-3): DTGVSQNPRHKITKRGQNVTFRCDPISEHNRLYWYRQTLGQGPEFLTYFQNEAQLEKSRLLSDRFSAERPKGSFSTLEIQRTEQGDSAMYLCASSQKLSTDTQYFGPGTRLTVL.